This TCR beta chain was documented in a study of blood T cell repertoires in COVID-19. Study-level information: PBMCs, B-cell-depleted T cells, or T cells provided the cDNA or gDNA that made up the material.

In the original workflow: Estimation of nucleated cell counts was performed using reference gene primer amplification. Repertoires were generated with immunoSEQ multiplex PCR, while TCRdb's copy carries only in-frame clones and drops some. The V and J calls and clone size were taken over from that table, and D and trimming were inferred from the DNA. The sample contains some 140,000 clones, 84% of which appear only once. Participants came from fewer than 25 US areas, aged about 18 to 100 years. Germline CDR1 and CDR2: SGHTA and FQGNSA. There are 18 residues in the CDR3. The V end lost 1 base, the J end lost 0 bases, and 19 bases lay between the germline ends.

The source of this sequence is a man in his forties with acute COVID-19. Sample: PBMCs or T cells enriched from blood (not recorded which). This chain connects TRBV7-2 to TRBJ2-7; weak D call: TRBD1 (5 bases). In DNA form, the CDR3 reads TGTGCCAGCAGCTTAGGCCTCGACCCCCGGCAGGGCTCCTACGAGCAGTACTTC. It yields the protein CASSLGLDPRQGSYEQYF.